The clone carrying this TCR beta chain was recorded a few times. The record originates from a study of blood T cells in healthy people across ages. The CDR3 is 16 amino acids. Germline lookup yields CDR1 SEHNR and CDR2 FQNEAQ (reference sequence). Trimming left V 6 bases short and J 5 bases short, with 22 bases between. Primed by a sample-barcoded 5' primer and a J-beta primer mix, a second PCR proceeded for about 6 to 12 cycles. TCRdb redid the calling of the 5' RACE reads with MiXCR, one entry per CDR3 protein. The sample has around 800,000 distinct CDR3 sequences; 44% are singletons. Specimen: blood. The chain has TRBV7-9 and TRBJ2-5, with TRBD2 as a possible D gene (6 bases). The sequence derives from a man in his sixties in good health. CDR3 DNA: TGTGCCAGCAGTCATAACCGGGGGAGAGAGTGGGAGACCCAGTACTTC. Translating gives CASSHNRGREWETQYF.